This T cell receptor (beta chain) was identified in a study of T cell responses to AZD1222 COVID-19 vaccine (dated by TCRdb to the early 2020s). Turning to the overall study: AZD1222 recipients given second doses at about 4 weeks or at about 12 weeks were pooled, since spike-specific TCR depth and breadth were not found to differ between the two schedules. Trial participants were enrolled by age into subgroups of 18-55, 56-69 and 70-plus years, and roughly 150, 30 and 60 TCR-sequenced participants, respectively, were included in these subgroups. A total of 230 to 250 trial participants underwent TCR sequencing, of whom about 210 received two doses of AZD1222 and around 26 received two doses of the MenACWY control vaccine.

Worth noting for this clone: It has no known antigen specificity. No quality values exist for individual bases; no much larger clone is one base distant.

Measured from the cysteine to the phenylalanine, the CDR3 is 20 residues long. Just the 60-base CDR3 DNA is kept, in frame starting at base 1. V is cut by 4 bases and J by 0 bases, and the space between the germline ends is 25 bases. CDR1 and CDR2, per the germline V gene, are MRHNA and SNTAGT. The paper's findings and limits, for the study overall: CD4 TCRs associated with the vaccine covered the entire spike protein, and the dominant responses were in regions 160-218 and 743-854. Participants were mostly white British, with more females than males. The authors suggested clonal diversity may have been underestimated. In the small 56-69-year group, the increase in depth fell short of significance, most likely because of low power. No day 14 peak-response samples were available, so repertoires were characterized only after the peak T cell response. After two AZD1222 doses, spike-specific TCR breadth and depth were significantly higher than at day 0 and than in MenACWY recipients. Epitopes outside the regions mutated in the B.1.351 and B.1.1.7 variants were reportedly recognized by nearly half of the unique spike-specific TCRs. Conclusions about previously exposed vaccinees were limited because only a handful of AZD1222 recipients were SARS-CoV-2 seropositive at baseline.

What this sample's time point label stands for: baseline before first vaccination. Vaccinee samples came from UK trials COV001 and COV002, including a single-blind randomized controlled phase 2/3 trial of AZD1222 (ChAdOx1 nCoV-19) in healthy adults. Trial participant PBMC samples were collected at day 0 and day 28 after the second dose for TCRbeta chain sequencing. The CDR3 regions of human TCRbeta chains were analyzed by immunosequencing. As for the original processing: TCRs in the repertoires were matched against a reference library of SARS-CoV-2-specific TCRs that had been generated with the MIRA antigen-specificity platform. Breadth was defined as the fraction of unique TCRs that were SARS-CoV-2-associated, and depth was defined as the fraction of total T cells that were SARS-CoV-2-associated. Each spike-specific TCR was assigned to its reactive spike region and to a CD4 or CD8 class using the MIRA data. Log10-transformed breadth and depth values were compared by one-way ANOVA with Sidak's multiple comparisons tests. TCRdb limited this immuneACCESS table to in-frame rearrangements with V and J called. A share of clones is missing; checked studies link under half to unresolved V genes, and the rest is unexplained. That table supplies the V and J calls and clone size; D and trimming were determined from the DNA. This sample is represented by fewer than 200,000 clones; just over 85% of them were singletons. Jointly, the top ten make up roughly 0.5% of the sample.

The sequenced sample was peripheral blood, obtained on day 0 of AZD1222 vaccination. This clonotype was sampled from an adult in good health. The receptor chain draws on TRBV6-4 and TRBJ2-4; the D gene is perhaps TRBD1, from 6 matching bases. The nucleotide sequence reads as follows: TGTGCCAGCAGTGCCCAATCCTATGGGGTGGGGGCAGAAGCCAAAAACATTCAGTACTTC. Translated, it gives CASSAQSYGVGAEAKNIQYF.